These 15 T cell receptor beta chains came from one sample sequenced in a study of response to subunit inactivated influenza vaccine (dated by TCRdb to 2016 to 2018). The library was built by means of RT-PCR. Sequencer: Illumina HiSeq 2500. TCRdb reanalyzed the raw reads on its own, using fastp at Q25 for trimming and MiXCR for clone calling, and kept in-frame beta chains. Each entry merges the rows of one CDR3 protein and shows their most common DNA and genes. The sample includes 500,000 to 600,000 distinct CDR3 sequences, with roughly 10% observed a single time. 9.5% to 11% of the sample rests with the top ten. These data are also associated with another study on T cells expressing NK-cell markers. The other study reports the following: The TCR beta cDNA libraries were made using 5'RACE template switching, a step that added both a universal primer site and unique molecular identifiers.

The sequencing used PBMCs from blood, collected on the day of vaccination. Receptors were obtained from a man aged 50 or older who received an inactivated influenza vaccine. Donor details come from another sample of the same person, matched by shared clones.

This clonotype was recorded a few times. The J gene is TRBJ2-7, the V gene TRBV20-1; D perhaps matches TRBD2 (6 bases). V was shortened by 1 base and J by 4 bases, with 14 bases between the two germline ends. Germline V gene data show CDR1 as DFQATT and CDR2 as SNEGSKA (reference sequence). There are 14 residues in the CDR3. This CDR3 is CSARVPGLIYEQYF. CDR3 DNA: TGCAGTGCTAGAGTCCCGGGACTGATATACGAGCAGTACTTC.

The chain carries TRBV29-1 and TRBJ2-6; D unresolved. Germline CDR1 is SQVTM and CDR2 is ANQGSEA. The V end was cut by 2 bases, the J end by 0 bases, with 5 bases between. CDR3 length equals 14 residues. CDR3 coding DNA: TGCAGCGTTGAATCCGTCTCTGGGGCCAACGTCCTGACTTTC. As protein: CSVESVSGANVLTF.

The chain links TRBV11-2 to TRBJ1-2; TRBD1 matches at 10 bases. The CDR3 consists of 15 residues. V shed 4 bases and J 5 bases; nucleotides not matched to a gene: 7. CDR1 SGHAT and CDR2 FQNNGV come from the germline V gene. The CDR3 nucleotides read TGTGCCAGCAGCTATGGACAGGGGGATTGGTATGGCTACACCTTC. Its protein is CASSYGQGDWYGYTF.

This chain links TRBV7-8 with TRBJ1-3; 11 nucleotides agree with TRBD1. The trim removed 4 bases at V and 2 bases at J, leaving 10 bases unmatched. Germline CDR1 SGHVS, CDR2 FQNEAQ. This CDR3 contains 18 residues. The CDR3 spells CASSSTGTGGFTGNTIYF. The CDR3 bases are TGTGCCAGCAGCTCCACCGGGACAGGGGGTTTCACTGGAAACACCATATATTTT. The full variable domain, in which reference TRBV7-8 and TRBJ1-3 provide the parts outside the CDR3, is GAGVSQSPRYKVAKRGQDVALRCDPISGHVSLFWYQQALGQGPEFLTYFQNEAQLDKSGLPSDRFFAERPEGSVSTLKIQRTQQEDSAVYLCASSSTGTGGFTGNTIYFGEGSWLTVV.

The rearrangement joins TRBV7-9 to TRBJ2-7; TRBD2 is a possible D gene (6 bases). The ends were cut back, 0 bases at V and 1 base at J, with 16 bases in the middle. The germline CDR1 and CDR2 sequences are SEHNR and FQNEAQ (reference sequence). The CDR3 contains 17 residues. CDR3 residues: CASSLALGGSGSYEQYF. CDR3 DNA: TGTGCCAGCAGCTTAGCGCTTGGGGGGAGTGGATCCTACGAGCAGTACTTC.

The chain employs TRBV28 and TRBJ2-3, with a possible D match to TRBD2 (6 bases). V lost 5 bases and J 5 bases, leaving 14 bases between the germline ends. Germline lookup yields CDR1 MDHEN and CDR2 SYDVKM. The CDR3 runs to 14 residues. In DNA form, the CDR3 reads TGTGCCAGCAGTCCCCGGGGAGCGGGAGATACGCAGTATTTT. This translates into CASSPRGAGDTQYF.

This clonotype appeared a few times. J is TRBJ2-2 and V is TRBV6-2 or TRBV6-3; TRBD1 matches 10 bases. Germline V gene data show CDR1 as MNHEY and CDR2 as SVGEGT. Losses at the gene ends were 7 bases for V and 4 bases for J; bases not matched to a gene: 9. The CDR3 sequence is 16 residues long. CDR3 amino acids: CASNPRTGGGTGELFF. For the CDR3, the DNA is TGTGCCAGCAATCCCAGGACAGGGGGGGGCACCGGGGAGCTGTTTTTT.

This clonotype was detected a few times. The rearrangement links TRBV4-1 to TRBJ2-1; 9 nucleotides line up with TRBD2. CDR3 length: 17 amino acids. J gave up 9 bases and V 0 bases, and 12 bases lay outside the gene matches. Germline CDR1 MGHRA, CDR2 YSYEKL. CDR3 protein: CASSQEPGLATWAEQFF. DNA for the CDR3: TGCGCCAGCAGCCAAGAACCGGGACTAGCCACTTGGGCTGAGCAGTTCTTC.

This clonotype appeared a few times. The CDR3 loop reads CASSLGLGLAASTDTQYF. The CDR3 DNA reads TGCGCCAGCAGCTTGGGCTTAGGACTAGCGGCTAGCACAGATACGCAGTATTTT. The genes are TRBV5-1 and TRBJ2-3, with TRBD2 matching over 10 bases. The germline V gene encodes CDR1 SGHRS and CDR2 YFSETQ. The CDR3 covers 18 residues. V shed 0 bases, J shed 0 bases, and the junction held 7 bases outside the gene matches.

The CDR3 bases are TGTGCCAGCAGCTTGGGACAGGCATTCTCCTACGAGCAGTACTTC. It is translated as CASSLGQAFSYEQYF. The gene calls are TRBV9 and TRBJ2-7; TRBD1 matches 8 bases. The CDR3 has 15 residues. The germline gives CDR1 SGDLS, CDR2 YYNGEE. V lost 4 bases to trimming and J lost 0 bases; unmatched junction nucleotides: 6.

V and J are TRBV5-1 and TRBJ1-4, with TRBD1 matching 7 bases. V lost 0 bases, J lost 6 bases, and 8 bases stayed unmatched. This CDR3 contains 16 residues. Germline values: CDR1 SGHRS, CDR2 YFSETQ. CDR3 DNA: TGCGCCAGCAGCTTGGCCGCCAGGGGGTCGGATGAAAAACTGTTTTTT. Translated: CASSLAARGSDEKLFF.

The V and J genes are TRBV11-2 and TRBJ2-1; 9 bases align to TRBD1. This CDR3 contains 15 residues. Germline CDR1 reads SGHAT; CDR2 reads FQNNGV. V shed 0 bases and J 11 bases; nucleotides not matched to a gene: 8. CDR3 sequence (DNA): TGTGCCAGCAGCTTAGATTGGACAGGGGTCCCCAAGCAGTTCTTC. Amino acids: CASSLDWTGVPKQFF.

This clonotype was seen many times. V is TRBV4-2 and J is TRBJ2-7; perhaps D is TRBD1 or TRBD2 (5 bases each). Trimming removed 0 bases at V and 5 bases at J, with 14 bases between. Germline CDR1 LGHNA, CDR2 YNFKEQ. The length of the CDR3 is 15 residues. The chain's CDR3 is CASSQDLGPTNEQYF. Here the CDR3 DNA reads TGTGCCAGCAGCCAAGACCTGGGACCCACGAACGAGCAGTACTTC.

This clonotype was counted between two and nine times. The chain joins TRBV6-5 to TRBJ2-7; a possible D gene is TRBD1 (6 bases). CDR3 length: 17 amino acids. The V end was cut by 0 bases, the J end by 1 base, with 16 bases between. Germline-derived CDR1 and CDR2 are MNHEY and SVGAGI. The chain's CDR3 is CASSYSKNPTGSYEQYF. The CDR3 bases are TGTGCCAGCAGTTACTCCAAAAACCCGACAGGTTCCTACGAGCAGTACTTC.

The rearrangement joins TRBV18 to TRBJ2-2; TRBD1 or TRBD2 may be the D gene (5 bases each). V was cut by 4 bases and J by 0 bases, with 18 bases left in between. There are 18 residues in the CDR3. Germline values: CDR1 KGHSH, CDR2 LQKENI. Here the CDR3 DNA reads TGTGCCAGCTCACTTAGAGACACCGGGACCCCGAACACCGGGGAGCTGTTTTTT. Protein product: CASSLRDTGTPNTGELFF.